This TCR beta chain stems from a study of blood T cells in healthy people across ages (dated by TCRdb to about 2015). Study-level background: In model experiments, template switching captured about one uniquely barcoded TCR beta cDNA molecule for every two T cells. The study measured age-related changes in TCR beta repertoire diversity using deep sequencing normalized with unique cDNA molecular identifiers. Donors were grouped into four age groups: young (average about 15 years), middle-aged (about 40), aged (roughly 62) and long-lived (82). To avoid experimental bias, donors of different ages were randomly spread across the sequencing lanes. For two donors (one aged 18 to 29 and one aged 80 or older), the study analyzed two additional independent replicas of 1 million unique cDNA reads from the same blood draw. Beyond this particular receptor, the publication reports: Observed TCR beta diversity correlated strongly with the percentage of naive T cells measured by flow cytometry. Total diversity estimates from one million sequenced T cells were considered lower bounds and underestimates. Compared with the aged group, more naive CD4+ T cells, fewer expanded clones and increased TCR diversity were shown by the long-lived group, suggesting age selection. Conclusive comparison of naive and antigen-experienced compartments was prevented by the profiling of bulk unsorted PBMCs. Observed TCR beta diversity per million T cells fell roughly linearly with age, and a significant reduction was already apparent by age roughly 41. Because the CMV infection status of the donors was unknown, age-related changes in expanded clonotypes may potentially have been confounded.

The table lists this clonotype with a few counts. Its specific antigen is unknown. No base quality information exists; no much larger clone differs at one position. Library prep was done by 5' RACE. Instrument used: Illumina HiSeq 2500. A second PCR of roughly 7 to 11 cycles was performed with a sample-barcoded 5' primer and a J-beta primer mix. Each TCR beta cDNA molecule received a unique molecular identifier from a template-switch 5' adaptor carrying 12 random nucleotides. Each sample yielded at least 3 million CDR3-containing paired-end reads. All of the RNA was converted into first-strand cDNA using the Mint cDNA synthesis kit, with a TRBC-specific oligonucleotide serving as the primer. Following uracil-DNA glycosylase treatment, a first 18-cycle PCR with universal primers M1SS and BC2_uni_R was performed on all cDNA. The original pipeline was this. Normalization of each sample was performed by random selection of 1 million high-quality reads, each carrying a distinct molecular identifier. Reads with shared molecular identifiers were discarded instead of being binned into consensus sequences. MiTCR, run with a Q25 quality threshold and the strictest error-elimination algorithm, handled CDR3 identification, clonotype clustering and error correction. A nonparametric unseen species model with Euler transformation was used to estimate a lower bound on total TCR beta diversity. TCRdb reprocessed the public reads (quality trimming at Q25 with fastp, clone calling with MiXCR) and kept in-frame beta chains. Identical CDR3 protein sequences are pooled into one entry, listed with their most common genes and DNA. The V and J calls were determined by TCRdb, not by the authors. Recorded for this sample are under 1 million distinct CDR3 sequences; under 45% of them occurred a single time. The ten biggest clones cover approximately 19% of the sample.

The germline V gene sets CDR1 to SGHRS and CDR2 to YFSETQ. V drops 4 bases and J drops 5 bases, leaving 12 bases in between. The CDR3, cysteine through phenylalanine, is 14 amino acids long. Only the CDR3 region is kept as DNA, spanning 42 bases read in frame from base 1. The 35 to 40 donors, aged 6 to 90 years, were systemically healthy Caucasian individuals from Russia. Roughly 9.5 milliliters of peripheral blood were drawn from each donor into EDTA-treated Vacutainer tubes. Ficoll-Paque density-gradient centrifugation was used to isolate PBMCs, with at least 6.5 million per sample. Trizol reagent was used to extract total RNA from PBMCs, with at least 6 micrograms per sample. For every donor, an aliquot of PBMCs went through flow cytometry to measure the percentages of naive CD45RAhigh/CD27high T cells.

The sequence is built from TRBV5-1 and TRBJ1-4; too little of a D gene remains to name it. The material sequenced was blood. The receptor was isolated from a man in his fifties or sixties in good health. The sequenced DNA is TGCGCCAGCAGCGATGGAGCGGGGAATGAAAAACTGTTTTTT. The encoded protein is CASSDGAGNEKLFF.